Below, 27 T cell receptor beta chains from the same sample are listed, as sequenced in a study of blood T cell repertoires in COVID-19. Profiled with immunoSEQ multiplex PCR; TCRdb holds only in-frame clones, not every one. Seen here are 75,000 to 90,000 clones, approximately 88% observed once, and the top ten hold 11%. Source material: peripheral blood. The receptors come from an elderly man with acute or convalescent COVID-19.

The chain is built from TRBV7-9 and TRBJ2-1, with D perhaps TRBD2 (6 bases). With 5 bases removed from V and 0 bases from J, the gap between germline ends came to 11 bases. Germline loops: CDR1 SEHNR, CDR2 FQNEAQ (reference sequence). This CDR3 comprises 15 residues. CDR3 sequence reads: CASSLLASSYNEQFF. Here the CDR3 DNA reads TGTGCCAGCAGCCTCCTAGCGAGCTCCTACAATGAGCAGTTCTTC. The full variable domain, completed using reference TRBV7-9 and TRBJ2-1, is DTGVSQNPRHKITKRGQNVTFRCDPISEHNRLYWYRQTLGQGPEFLTYFQNEAQLEKSRLLSDRFSAERPKGSFSTLEIQRTEQGDSAMYLCASSLLASSYNEQFFGPGTRLTVL.

This chain uses TRBV21-1 with TRBJ1-2; the DNA was not used to check the table's D call, TRBD1. TRBV21-1 represents a pseudogene. This CDR3 contains 16 residues. CDR3: CASSRGTGGPFYGYTF. The CDR3 DNA reads TGTGCCAGCAGTAGAGGGACAGGGGGCCCGTTCTATGGCTACACCTTC.

The rearrangement links TRBV6-5 to TRBJ1-5; possible D gene TRBD1, 5 bases. The CDR3 loop spans 14 amino acids. Germline-derived CDR1 and CDR2 are MNHEY and SVGAGI. V lost 11 bases, J lost 1 base, and 15 bases lay in between. Here the CDR3 DNA reads TGTGCCGAACCGGCAGGGTCCAGCAATCAGCCCCAGCATTTT. Translating it yields CAEPAGSSNQPQHF.

This clone was seen a few times. This chain joins TRBV5-1 and TRBJ2-7; tentatively, D is TRBD2 (5 bases). This CDR3 has 15 residues. V lost 0 bases to trimming and J lost 6 bases, with 16 bases between them. CDR1 and CDR2 from the germline V gene are SGHRS and YFSETQ. The CDR3 here is CASSLDLGLAAEQYF. For the CDR3, the DNA is TGCGCCAGCAGCTTGGATCTAGGTCTAGCAGCCGAGCAGTACTTC. Drawing the rest from reference TRBV5-1 and TRBJ2-7, the complete variable domain is KAGVTQTPRYLIKTRGQQVTLSCSPISGHRSVSWYQQTPGQGLQFLFEYFSETQRNKGNFPGRFSGRQFSNSRSEMNVSTLELGDSALYLCASSLDLGLAAEQYFGPGTRLTVT.

This clone has more than one count but fewer than ten. The chain is built from TRBV18 and TRBJ2-1; D unclear. The V end lost 5 bases, the J end lost 4 bases, and 12 bases lay between the germline ends. Per the germline V gene, CDR1 is KGHSH and CDR2 is LQKENI. This CDR3 is 14 amino acids long. The CDR3 DNA reads as TGTGCCAGCTCAAAATCGGTCGGGTACAATGAGCAGTTCTTC. Its protein product is CASSKSVGYNEQFF.

Written as DNA, the CDR3 is TGTGCCACCAGTGACCACTCGGCAGATACGCAGTATTTT. It specifies CATSDHSADTQYF. The genes are TRBV24-1 and TRBJ2-3; no clear D. This CDR3 has 13 amino acids. V was trimmed by 4 bases and J by 4 bases, leaving 8 bases between them. In germline, CDR1 is KGHDR, CDR2 SFDVKD.

The chain combines TRBV6-1 with TRBJ1-1; perhaps TRBD1 as D (5 bases). The V gene's germline CDR1 is MNHNS and CDR2 SASEGT. Trimming cost V 2 bases and J 1 base, with 17 bases left between them. CDR3 length: 17 amino acids. CDR3 nucleotides: TGTGCCAGCAGTGAAAAAGTGTGGGGGGTTCGGAACACTGAAGCTTTCTTT. Residues: CASSEKVWGVRNTEAFF.

The chain couples TRBV19 to TRBJ1-5; 10 nucleotides align to TRBD1. V was pared by 10 bases and J by 3 bases, with 9 bases of the junction left unmatched. The germline CDR1 and CDR2 sequences are LNHDA and SQIVND (reference sequence). This CDR3 has 15 residues. CDR3 nucleotide sequence: TGTGCCACCTATTCCGGGACAGGGGTCAATCAGCCCCAGCATTTT. Its translation: CATYSGTGVNQPQHF.

The table lists this clone with a count of one. J is TRBJ2-2 and V is TRBV9; TRBD1 is a possible D gene (5 bases). Germline V lookup: CDR1 SGDLS, CDR2 YYNGEE. The CDR3 contains 15 residues. V lost 1 base and J 2 bases, leaving 9 bases between the germline ends. The CDR3 DNA sequence: TGTGCCAGCAGCGTACTACAGGATAACACCGGGGAGCTGTTTTTT. Protein product: CASSVLQDNTGELFF.

The gene calls are TRBV19 and TRBJ2-7; a possible D gene is TRBD2 (5 bases). Germline CDR1 reads LNHDA; CDR2 reads SQIVND (reference sequence). V was pared by 4 bases and J by 1 base, with 11 bases between. CDR3 length equals 14 residues. Written as DNA, the CDR3 is TGTGCCAGTAGTACCCGGGAAGGGTCCTACGAGCAGTACTTC. Its translation: CASSTREGSYEQYF.

This chain joins TRBV18 and TRBJ1-2; D ambiguous. The germline V gene encodes CDR1 KGHSH and CDR2 LQKENI. The CDR3 loop spans 15 amino acids. V was shortened by 6 bases and J by 4 bases, with 18 bases between the two germline ends. The CDR3 DNA sequence: TGTGCCAGCTCGCACGAGGCAGTTTCCGGCTATGGCTACACCTTC. This codes for CASSHEAVSGYGYTF.

The rearrangement links TRBV4-1 to TRBJ2-1, with TRBD2 matching 11 bases. The J segment lost 0 bases and the V segment lost 1 base, leaving 8 bases of the junction unmatched. The V gene's germline CDR1 is MGHRA and CDR2 YSYEKL. The CDR3 contains 19 residues. The DNA for the CDR3 is TGCGCCAGCAGCCAAGGTCTAGCGGGGGGCCTTTACTCCTACAATGAGCAGTTCTTC. Encoded protein: CASSQGLAGGLYSYNEQFF.

This chain uses TRBV9 with TRBJ1-2, with D unclear. Germline values: CDR1 SGDLS, CDR2 YYNGEE. This CDR3 is 13 amino acids long. The V end was cut by 5 bases, the J end by 2 bases, with 10 bases between. As DNA, the CDR3 is TGTGCCAGCAGTGCCACACAGAACTATGGCTACACCTTC. Translation: CASSATQNYGYTF.

CDR3 nucleotides: TGCGCCAGCAGCATTACTAGCGGGAGTGGGTACAATGAGCAGTTCTTC. As protein: CASSITSGSGYNEQFF. The chain couples TRBV5-1 to TRBJ2-1; 11 positions match TRBD2. The CDR3 extends over 16 amino acids. The V and J ends lost 4 bases and 4 bases, in that order; junction bases with no gene match: 7. The germline CDR1 and CDR2 sequences are SGHRS and YFSETQ.

This rearrangement joins TRBV24-1 to TRBJ2-7; tentative D call: TRBD2 (6 bases). The CDR3 is 16 amino acids. Germline values: CDR1 KGHDR, CDR2 SFDVKD. Trimming pared 0 bases from V and 3 bases from J, leaving 14 bases between. This CDR3 is CATSDLGGKRNYEQYF. DNA for the CDR3: TGTGCCACCAGTGATTTGGGCGGGAAGCGCAACTACGAGCAGTACTTC.

The CDR3 coding sequence is TGTGCCAGCAGCTTAACAACAGGGGTGAATGAAAAACTGTTTTTT. It specifies CASSLTTGVNEKLFF. The chain uses TRBV7-6 and TRBJ1-4; 7 bases line up with TRBD1. Trimming took 2 bases from V and 5 from J; bases not matched to a gene: 5. The CDR3 contains 15 residues. Germline V gives CDR1 SGHVS, CDR2 FNYEAQ.

The rearrangement uses TRBV7-3 and TRBJ2-3; TRBD2 aligns across 9 bases. The CDR3 totals 17 residues. Germline lookup yields CDR1 SGHTA and CDR2 FQGTGA. J was trimmed by 6 bases and V by 2 bases; bases with no gene match: 12. CDR3 DNA: TGTGCCAGCAGCTTATTCGGCGCTAGCGGGATGGGGGATACGCAGTATTTT. Its protein is CASSLFGASGMGDTQYF.

This chain uses TRBV9 with TRBJ1-6; D might be TRBD1 (6 bases). V was shortened by 5 bases and J by 7 bases, with 10 bases between the two germline ends. CDR1 is SGDLS, CDR2 YYNGEE, per germline. The CDR3 has 13 amino acids. CDR3 in amino acids: CASRGQDNSPLHF. CDR3 nucleotide sequence: TGTGCCAGCAGGGGACAAGACAATTCACCCCTCCACTTT.

This clone was picked up a small number of times. The chain joins TRBV20-1 to TRBJ2-1; tentative D call: TRBD1 (5 bases). Germline V gives CDR1 DFQATT, CDR2 SNEGSKA (reference sequence). This CDR3 is built from 11 residues. The V end was cut by 4 bases, the J end by 6 bases, with 7 bases between. CDR3 DNA sequence: TGCAGTGCTACAGGGCTCAATGAGCAGTTCTTC. Residues: CSATGLNEQFF.

The chain combines TRBV14 with TRBJ2-7; D call uncertain. V lost 4 bases and J lost 3, with 4 bases in between. The CDR3 loop spans 11 amino acids. CDR1 is SGHDN, CDR2 FVKESK, per germline. This CDR3 is CASSRYYEQYF. CDR3 DNA sequence: TGTGCCAGCAGCCGTTACTACGAGCAGTACTTC.

The chain couples TRBV29-1 to TRBJ1-1; possible D gene TRBD1, 5 bases. The CDR3 sequence is 14 residues long. The germline gives CDR1 SQVTM, CDR2 ANQGSEA. Deletions cut 5 bases from V and 4 bases from J, with 17 bases between. The CDR3 loop is CSVLSPREGTEAFF. CDR3 DNA: TGCAGCGTTCTTAGTCCCAGGGAGGGCACTGAAGCTTTCTTT.

V usage is TRBV9 and J usage is TRBJ2-2, with TRBD1 as a possible D gene (5 bases). Germline V gives CDR1 SGDLS, CDR2 YYNGEE. V lost 0 bases and J 4 bases, leaving 19 bases between the germline ends. The CDR3 runs to 18 residues. CDR3 bases: TGTGCCAGCAGCGTAGCTCCTCAGACCCGTGGGGCCACCGGGGAGCTGTTTTTT. As protein: CASSVAPQTRGATGELFF.

The chain is built from TRBV6-5 and TRBJ2-2, with D possibly TRBD2 on 7 matching bases. Germline V gives CDR1 MNHEY, CDR2 SVGAGI. V was trimmed by 8 bases and J by 4 bases, leaving 17 bases between them. The CDR3 runs to 15 residues. The CDR3 DNA reads TGTGCCAGCGTCCGCGGGGGCTCTGGCACCGGGGAGCTGTTTTTT. This gives the protein CASVRGGSGTGELFF.

V is TRBV6-5 and J is TRBJ2-7, with D possibly TRBD2 on 6 matching bases. This CDR3 comprises 13 residues. The germline V and J ends were trimmed by 10 bases and 0 bases, with 13 bases remaining between them. The germline V gene has CDR1 MNHEY and CDR2 SVGAGI. The CDR3 spells CATGRGSSYEQYF. The CDR3 nucleotides read TGTGCCACGGGGCGGGGTAGCTCCTACGAGCAGTACTTC.

The V gene is TRBV2, the J gene TRBJ2-5; 11 bases match TRBD2. Germline loops: CDR1 SNHLY, CDR2 FYNNEI. The CDR3 contains 16 residues. With V trimmed by 6 bases and J by 5 bases, 11 bases remained unmatched. CDR3 in DNA: TGTGCCAGCAGCGGAGGACTAGCGGGTCTAGGGGAGACCCAGTACTTC. This codes for CASSGGLAGLGETQYF.

The V call is TRBV9, the J call TRBJ1-3; no clear D gene. V was trimmed by 4 bases and J by 0 bases, leaving 11 bases between them. CDR1 SGDLS and CDR2 YYNGEE come from the germline V gene. The CDR3 extends over 15 amino acids. CDR3 sequence (DNA): TGTGCCAGCAGCCGCCCACTTAGCTCTGGAAACACCATATATTTT. This codes for CASSRPLSSGNTIYF.

The genes are TRBV2 and TRBJ1-5; D might be TRBD1 (5 bases). The CDR3 has 15 amino acids. The V end was cut by 0 bases, the J end by 1 base, with 7 bases between. The germline V gene encodes CDR1 SNHLY and CDR2 FYNNEI. CDR3 in DNA: TGTGCCAGCAGTGAAGCGTGGGGCAGCAATCAGCCCCAGCATTTT. It yields the protein CASSEAWGSNQPQHF.